This TCR beta chain was captured by sequencing in a study of cytomegalovirus exposure and HLA in healthy donors. Healthy donors of bone marrow made up the group. V was trimmed by 1 base and J by 7 bases, leaving 16 bases between them. CDR1 is MRHNA and CDR2 is SNTAGT in the germline V gene. This CDR3 region has 15 residues. PCR amplification relied on 60 Vbeta primers (plus 13 Jbeta primers). Repertoires were generated with immunoSEQ multiplex PCR, while TCRdb's copy carries only in-frame clones and drops some. The sample records 75,000 to 100,000 clones, around 80% being singletons. This sequence joins TRBV6-4 and TRBJ1-2, with D uncertain. Sequencing was performed on PBMCs. The sequence was collected from a man aged 55-75 years in good health and CMV-seropositive. This CDR3 is CASSDWAEKGGGYTF. CDR3 bases: TGTGCCAGCAGTGACTGGGCCGAGAAGGGAGGTGGCTACACCTTC.